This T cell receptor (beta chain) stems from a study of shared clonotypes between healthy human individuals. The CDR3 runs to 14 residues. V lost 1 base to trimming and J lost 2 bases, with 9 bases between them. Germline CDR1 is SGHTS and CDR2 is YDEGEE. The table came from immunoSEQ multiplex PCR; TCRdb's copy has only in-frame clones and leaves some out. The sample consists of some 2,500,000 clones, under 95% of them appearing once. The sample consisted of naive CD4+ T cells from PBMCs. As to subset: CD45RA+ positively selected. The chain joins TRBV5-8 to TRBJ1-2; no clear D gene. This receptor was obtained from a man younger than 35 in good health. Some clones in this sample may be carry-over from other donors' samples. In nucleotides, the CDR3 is TGTGCCAGCAGCTTGTCTGGTCCGAACTATGGCTACACCTTC. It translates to CASSLSGPNYGYTF. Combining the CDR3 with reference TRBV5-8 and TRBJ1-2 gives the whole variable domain EAGVTQSPTHLIKTRGQQATLRCSPISGHTSVYWYQQALGLGLQFLLWYDEGEERNRGNFPPRFSGRQFPNYSSELNVNALELEDSALYLCASSLSGPNYGYTFGSGTRLTVV.